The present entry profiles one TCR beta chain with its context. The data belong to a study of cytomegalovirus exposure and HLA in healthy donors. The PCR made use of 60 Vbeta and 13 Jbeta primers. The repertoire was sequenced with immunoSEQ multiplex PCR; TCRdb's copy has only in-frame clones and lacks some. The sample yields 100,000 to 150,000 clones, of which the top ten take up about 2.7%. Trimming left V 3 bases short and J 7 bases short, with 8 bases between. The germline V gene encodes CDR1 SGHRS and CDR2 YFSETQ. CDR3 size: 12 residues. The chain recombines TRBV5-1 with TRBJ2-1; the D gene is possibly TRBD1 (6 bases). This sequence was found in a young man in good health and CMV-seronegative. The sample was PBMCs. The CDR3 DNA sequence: TGCGCCAGCAGCTCCCAGGGGAATGAGCAGTTCTTC. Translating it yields CASSSQGNEQFF.